Below are 14 T cell receptor beta chains sequenced from a single sample in a study of T-cell memory formation after mild COVID-19. TCRdb redid the calling of the 5' RACE reads with MiXCR, one entry per CDR3 protein. This sample has about 390,000 distinct CDR3 sequences, with 16% found just once. The specimen sequenced was PBMCs or a T cell subset sorted from them (not recorded which). Source of these receptors: a man in his late teens or twenties who had mild COVID-19 (a few samples of this study predate the infection). Cell type and time point are not known.

V and J are TRBV5-1 and TRBJ2-1, with 9 bases fitting TRBD2. This CDR3 contains 15 residues. CDR1 is SGHRS and CDR2 is YFSETQ in the germline V gene. V shed 2 bases, J shed 10 bases, and the junction held 10 bases outside the gene matches. This CDR3 is CASSLNPGLASEQFF. The CDR3 DNA reads as TGCGCCAGCAGCTTAAATCCGGGACTAGCAAGCGAGCAGTTCTTC.

V and J are TRBV6-2 or TRBV6-3 and TRBJ2-6, with 7 bases identical to TRBD1. Germline trimming cut 6 bases from V and 4 bases from J; bases unmatched to any gene: 6. The CDR3 totals 15 residues. CDR1 is MNHEY and CDR2 is SVGEGT in the germline V gene. CDR3 DNA: TGTGCCAGCAGGCCTACAGGGGTCGGGGCCAACGTCCTGACTTTC. This translates into CASRPTGVGANVLTF.

The chain is built from TRBV7-6 and TRBJ1-1; D not certain. V lost 5 bases to trimming and J lost 11 bases, with 15 bases between them. Germline V gives CDR1 SGHVS, CDR2 FNYEAQ. The CDR3 is 12 amino acids. Here the CDR3 DNA reads TGTGCCAGCAGCCCTTTACGGGGAGGGGCTTTCTTT. Residues: CASSPLRGGAFF.

This clonotype was found a few times. J is TRBJ1-1 and V is TRBV15, with 9 bases that match TRBD1. The V segment lost 5 bases and the J segment 5 bases; nucleotides outside the gene matches: 6. Germline CDR1 and CDR2: LNHNV and YYDKDF (reference sequence). The length of the CDR3 is 14 residues. CDR3 in amino acids: CATSVDRGRTEAFF. CDR3 coding DNA: TGTGCCACCAGCGTCGACAGGGGGAGGACTGAAGCTTTCTTT.

The rearrangement links TRBV4-1 to TRBJ2-2, with 8 bases that match TRBD1. From germline, CDR1 is MGHRA and CDR2 YSYEKL. V was pared by 3 bases and J by 6 bases, with 21 bases of the junction left unmatched. The CDR3 runs to 20 residues. The CDR3 DNA reads TGCGCCAGCAGCCACTACGCACGGACAGGGATTCTCCGAGGTCCCGGGGAGCTGTTTTTT. It encodes CASSHYARTGILRGPGELFF.

This clonotype was counted between two and nine times. The genes are TRBV4-1 and TRBJ2-7, with 9 positions matching TRBD2. Germline CDR1 MGHRA, CDR2 YSYEKL. CDR3 length: 15 amino acids. J lost 4 bases, V lost 2 bases, and 6 bases had no gene match. CDR3 protein: CASSQWAGGLYEQYV. CDR3 DNA sequence: TGCGCCAGCAGCCAATGGGCGGGAGGGCTATACGAGCAGTACGTC.

This clonotype was seen more than once but under ten times. The chain joins TRBV4-1 to TRBJ1-1; 7 bases align to TRBD1. Germline CDR1 MGHRA, CDR2 YSYEKL. CDR3 length equals 16 residues. Trimming cost V 1 base and J 3 bases; bases outside gene matches: 8. This CDR3 is CASSQVRRGQDTEAFF. CDR3 bases: TGCGCCAGCAGCCAAGTCCGGAGGGGGCAGGACACTGAAGCTTTCTTT.

This clonotype came up many times. The chain links TRBV3-1 to TRBJ2-7; weak D call: TRBD2 (5 bases). The germline CDR1 and CDR2 sequences are LGHDT and YNNKEL (reference sequence). Trimming shortened V by 4 bases and J by 3 bases, and 13 bases separated the two germline ends. The CDR3 sequence is 14 residues long. CDR3 nucleotide sequence: TGTGCCAGCAGCCCTACTGGACGGGACTACGAGCAGTACGTC. Protein sequence: CASSPTGRDYEQYV.

This clonotype has only a few counts. The gene calls are TRBV12-3 or TRBV12-4 and TRBJ1-6; possible D gene TRBD1, 5 bases. V was trimmed by 6 bases and J by 10 bases, leaving 22 bases between them. This CDR3 has 16 residues. The CDR3 DNA sequence: TGTGCCAGCAGCCCCCAGTTGGCAGGGCTAGGATCACCCCTCCACTTT. This encodes CASSPQLAGLGSPLHF.

There are many counts of this clonotype. The rearrangement uses TRBV9 and TRBJ1-1; D uncertain. The V gene lost 5 bases and the J gene lost 0 bases, with 14 bases spanning the gap. There are 15 residues in the CDR3. Germline CDR1 is SGDLS and CDR2 is YYNGEE. The CDR3 DNA is TGTGCCAGCAGTGCCTGGCCAGCCATGAACACTGAAGCTTTCTTT. This sequence encodes CASSAWPAMNTEAFF.

V gene TRBV19 combines with J gene TRBJ1-5; D gene unclear. CDR3 length: 13 residues. Trimming took 8 bases from V and 8 from J, leaving 16 bases between them. Germline CDR1 and CDR2: LNHDA and SQIVND (reference sequence). For the CDR3, the DNA is TGTGCCAGTGGTAGGCCTTACATGGAGCCCCAGCATTTT. This sequence encodes CASGRPYMEPQHF.

This chain links TRBV29-1 with TRBJ1-2; the D is unclear. V was trimmed by 1 base and J by 4 bases, leaving 16 bases between them. Germline CDR1 and CDR2: SQVTM and ANQGSEA. This CDR3 region has 15 residues. CDR3 coding DNA: TGCAGCGTTGAAGGGCAGAGGGCTAACCTCTATGGCTACACCTTC. Protein product: CSVEGQRANLYGYTF.

V is TRBV7-8 and J is TRBJ2-2, with D unclear. From germline, CDR1 is SGHVS and CDR2 FQNEAQ. This CDR3 region has 15 residues. Between the trimmed V and J ends, which lost 2 bases and 3 bases, there was a span of 10 bases. The CDR3, as DNA: TGTGCCAGCAGCTTAACCGAAGGGTACACCGGGGAGCTGTTTTTT. This sequence encodes CASSLTEGYTGELFF.

This clonotype has only a few counts. The chain has TRBV5-1 and TRBJ2-2; no clear D. This CDR3 spans 14 amino acids. Germline V gene data show CDR1 as SGHRS and CDR2 as YFSETQ. V was clipped by 4 bases and J by 3 bases, with 10 bases between them. The DNA for the CDR3 is TGCGCCAGCAGCCTAAGAACAGACACCGGGGAGCTGTTTTTT. Its protein product is CASSLRTDTGELFF.